Shown below are 28 T cell receptor beta chains from a single sample sequenced in a study of PD-L1 blockade in urothelial cancer (TCRdb year 2017). The meaning of the sample's time point label: pretreatment peripheral blood. The library relied on the immunoSEQ multiplex PCR assay. In TCRdb, the immuneACCESS table is reduced to in-frame sequences with V and J assigned. These tables do not hold every clone; where another copy was compared, an unresolved V gene accounts for under half, and the others remain unexplained. Present in this sample are tens of thousands of clones, around 88% of which were seen just once. Roughly 14% of the sample is taken by the ten largest. The material sequenced was PBMCs, taken around atezolizumab (anti-PD-L1) treatment. These receptors were obtained from a woman aged 60 to 75 with urothelial cancer.

The J gene is TRBJ1-1, the V gene TRBV5-4, with D perhaps matching TRBD1 (6 bases). V was trimmed by 4 bases and J by 7 bases, leaving 14 bases between them. CDR3 size: 13 residues. From germline, CDR1 is SGHNT and CDR2 YYREEE (reference sequence). The CDR3 sequence: CASSPRGGIEAFF. CDR3 in DNA: TGTGCCAGCAGCCCGAGGGGGGGGATTGAAGCTTTCTTT.

This chain uses TRBV10-3 with TRBJ2-7, with D maybe TRBD1 (5 bases). The CDR3 runs 14 residues. The ends were cut back, 3 bases at V and 3 bases at J, with 12 bases in the middle. Germline V gene lookup returns CDR1 ENHRY and CDR2 SYGVKD. This CDR3 is CAISDRVIDYEQYF. The DNA for the CDR3 is TGTGCCATCAGTGACAGGGTTATCGACTACGAGCAGTACTTC.

This clone was seen a handful of times. The CDR3 loop is CASSNSNQPQHF. CDR3 bases: TGTGCCAGCTCCAATAGCAATCAGCCCCAGCATTTT. This chain connects TRBV2 to TRBJ1-5; no clear D gene. CDR1 is SNHLY, CDR2 FYNNEI, per germline. V lost 8 bases to trimming and J lost 0 bases, with 5 bases between them. The CDR3 spans 12 residues.

The chain recombines TRBV28 with TRBJ2-2, with D possibly TRBD2 on 5 matching bases. The CDR3 runs to 16 residues. Trimming removed 3 bases at V and 4 bases at J, with 15 bases between. Germline V gives CDR1 MDHEN, CDR2 SYDVKM. In DNA form, the CDR3 reads TGTGCCAGCAGTTTGACTTGGGGAGCCGGCACCGGGGAGCTGTTTTTT. The encoded protein is CASSLTWGAGTGELFF.

The chain employs TRBV5-1 and TRBJ2-5; 9 bases fit TRBD2. V was pared by 4 bases and J by 2 bases, with 3 bases of the junction left unmatched. CDR1 is SGHRS, CDR2 YFSETQ, per germline. CDR3 length equals 14 residues. The chain's CDR3 is CASSITSGQETQYF. The CDR3 bases are TGCGCCAGCAGCATAACTAGCGGGCAAGAGACCCAGTACTTC. Filled out from reference TRBV5-1 and TRBJ2-5, the complete variable domain reads KAGVTQTPRYLIKTRGQQVTLSCSPISGHRSVSWYQQTPGQGLQFLFEYFSETQRNKGNFPGRFSGRQFSNSRSEMNVSTLELGDSALYLCASSITSGQETQYFGPGTRLLVL.

J is TRBJ1-2 and V is TRBV2; D not resolved. CDR3 length equals 16 residues. The V gene's germline CDR1 is SNHLY and CDR2 FYNNEI. The V end lost 2 bases, the J end lost 2 bases, and 15 bases lay between the germline ends. The CDR3 reads CASSESSEFSNYGYTF. The CDR3 DNA is TGTGCCAGCAGTGAATCTTCTGAGTTCTCCAACTATGGCTACACCTTC.

The V and J genes are TRBV5-1 and TRBJ2-1; TRBD2 matches 7 bases. The CDR3 sequence is 14 residues long. Unmatched junction bases numbered 10, after V lost 6 bases and J lost 7 bases. Germline CDR1 is SGHRS and CDR2 is YFSETQ. CDR3 in amino acids: CASTGGMWGNEQFF. CDR3 bases: TGCGCCAGCACGGGAGGAATGTGGGGGAATGAGCAGTTCTTC.

The chain combines TRBV19 with TRBJ2-7; TRBD2 matches at 10 bases. Per the germline V gene, CDR1 is LNHDA and CDR2 is SQIVND (reference sequence). The J segment lost 0 bases and the V segment lost 5 bases, leaving 4 bases of the junction unmatched. CDR3 length: 15 amino acids. The CDR3 region is CASSSVAGGSYEQYF. DNA of the CDR3: TGTGCCAGTAGTTCCGTAGCGGGAGGCTCCTACGAGCAGTACTTC.

The rearrangement links TRBV11-2 to TRBJ2-1, with 7 bases matching TRBD2. Germline CDR1 SGHAT, CDR2 FQNNGV. The ends lost 5 bases at V and 2 bases at J; junction bases unmatched: 6. CDR3 size: 15 residues. The CDR3 DNA reads as TGTGCCAGCAGCCTAGCGGTAGGGGCCTACAATGAGCAGTTCTTC. Residues: CASSLAVGAYNEQFF.

The chain employs TRBV2 and TRBJ2-1; 7 nucleotides match TRBD2. Unmatched junction bases numbered 10, after V lost 6 bases and J lost 8 bases. The CDR3 is made up of 14 amino acids. CDR1 and CDR2 (germline): SNHLY, FYNNEI. The CDR3 region is CASRKWLAEDEQFF. Here the CDR3 DNA reads TGTGCCAGCAGAAAGTGGCTAGCGGAAGATGAGCAGTTCTTC.

This clone was recorded once. V is TRBV19 and J is TRBJ1-2, with no clear D. The V end lost 4 bases, the J end lost 4 bases, and 19 bases lay between the germline ends. The CDR3 runs to 16 residues. Germline values: CDR1 LNHDA, CDR2 SQIVND (reference sequence). CDR3 nucleotides: TGTGCCAGTAGTACCGTAGCGTTCCAAGCCTTCTATGGCTACACCTTC. Protein sequence: CASSTVAFQAFYGYTF.

The J gene is TRBJ2-7, the V gene TRBV18; D is perhaps TRBD1 (6 bases). The germline V gene encodes CDR1 KGHSH and CDR2 LQKENI. The CDR3 covers 15 residues. Trimming stripped 3 bases from V and 2 bases from J, with 14 bases between. CDR3 protein: CASSPMDSVTYEQYF. Written as DNA, the CDR3 is TGTGCCAGCTCACCGATGGACAGCGTCACCTACGAGCAGTACTTC.

V and J are TRBV12-5 and TRBJ2-7, with D possibly matching TRBD2 (6 bases). V lost 2 bases and J 3 bases, leaving 14 bases between the germline ends. The CDR3 loop spans 15 amino acids. Germline CDR1 and CDR2: LGHNT and FRNRAP. The CDR3 nucleotides are TGTGCTAGTGGTTTGCGGGGGAATTGCCTCTACGAGCAGTACTTC. Translated, it gives CASGLRGNCLYEQYF.

The V and J genes are TRBV2 and TRBJ1-3, with a tentative D call TRBD1 (6 bases). V was cut by 4 bases and J by 11 bases, with 15 bases left in between. This CDR3 has 13 residues. Germline V gives CDR1 SNHLY, CDR2 FYNNEI. The CDR3 coding sequence is TGTGCCAGCAGTGGGACAGTGAATAAAGCCATATATTTT. Its translation is CASSGTVNKAIYF.

Only one count was recorded for this clone. The genes are TRBV7-9 and TRBJ1-4, with 10 bases matching TRBD1. J gave up 6 bases and V 2 bases, and 3 bases lay outside the gene matches. Per the germline V gene, CDR1 is SEHNR and CDR2 is FQNEAQ (reference sequence). CDR3 size: 15 residues. The CDR3 is CASSLTGTGDEKLFF. DNA for the CDR3: TGTGCCAGCAGCTTAACAGGGACAGGGGATGAAAAACTGTTTTTT.

The rearrangement links TRBV11-2 to TRBJ2-1, with no clear D. Trimming left V 1 base short and J 4 bases short, with 5 bases between. The CDR3 is made up of 13 amino acids. Germline CDR1 reads SGHAT; CDR2 reads FQNNGV. The CDR3 DNA sequence: TGTGCCAGCAGCTTAGGAGATTACAATGAGCAGTTCTTC. This translates into CASSLGDYNEQFF.

The V call is TRBV2, the J call TRBJ1-2; tentative D call: TRBD1 (6 bases). Germline V gives CDR1 SNHLY, CDR2 FYNNEI. The CDR3 consists of 11 residues. The V and J ends lost 6 bases and 8 bases respectively, with 10 bases between them. The CDR3 DNA reads TGTGCCAGCAGACAGGGTGGCGGCTACACCTTC. It yields the protein CASRQGGGYTF.

The V and J genes are TRBV6-5 and TRBJ2-1; maybe TRBD2 (5 bases). The V gene lost 7 bases and the J gene lost 8 bases, with 9 bases spanning the gap. The CDR3 loop spans 11 amino acids. The V gene's germline CDR1 is MNHEY and CDR2 SVGAGI. As DNA, the CDR3 is TGTGCCAGCACTCGGCGGGATGAGCAGTTCTTC. Its protein product is CASTRRDEQFF.

This clone was recorded once. The chain is built from TRBV29-1 and TRBJ2-7; 8 bases are shared with TRBD1. Germline trimming cut 0 bases from V and 0 bases from J; bases unmatched to any gene: 7. Germline V CDR1 and CDR2: SQVTM, ANQGSEA. This CDR3 has 16 amino acids. CDR3 bases: TGCAGCGTTGAAGAGAAATCGACAGGGGTCTCCTACGAGCAGTACTTC. Encoded protein: CSVEEKSTGVSYEQYF.

This rearrangement joins TRBV2 to TRBJ1-5; 7 nucleotides align to TRBD1. Trimming at V came to 7 bases and at J to 4 bases, leaving 13 bases not matched to a gene. The germline V gene has CDR1 SNHLY and CDR2 FYNNEI. This CDR3 has 16 residues. CDR3 loop: CASMEDRAIVNQPQHF. The CDR3 DNA follows: TGTGCCAGCATGGAAGACAGGGCCATCGTGAATCAGCCCCAGCATTTT.

This rearrangement joins TRBV28 to TRBJ1-2; perhaps TRBD1 as D (6 bases). Trimming took off 8 bases at V and 2 bases at J, with 15 bases between the two ends. From germline, CDR1 is MDHEN and CDR2 SYDVKM. This CDR3 has 14 amino acids. The CDR3 loop is CASQTPQGNYGYTF. CDR3 DNA sequence: TGTGCCAGCCAAACCCCTCAGGGGAACTATGGCTACACCTTC.

The CDR3 DNA follows: TGTGCCAGCAGTTTAGGGGGCGGGACTAGCGGGAGAAGAGGTTACGAGCAGTACTTC. Its protein product is CASSLGGGTSGRRGYEQYF. V and J are TRBV28 and TRBJ2-7; 14 bases line up with TRBD2. The CDR3 runs to 19 residues. CDR1 MDHEN and CDR2 SYDVKM come from the germline V gene. V lost 2 bases to trimming and J lost 4 bases; unmatched junction nucleotides: 13.

The gene calls are TRBV7-3 and TRBJ2-4; 7 positions match TRBD2. The length of the CDR3 is 15 residues. The V gene end was trimmed by 5 bases and the J gene end by 3 bases; junction bases not matched to a gene: 7. The germline gives CDR1 SGHTA, CDR2 FQGTGA. DNA of the CDR3: TGTGCCAGCAGCCTAGGGAGGGGCGGCAAAAACATTCAGTACTTC. It codes for CASSLGRGGKNIQYF. The full variable domain, with the rest looked up from reference TRBV7-3 and TRBJ2-4, is GAGVSQTPSNKVTEKGKYVELRCDPISGHTALYWYRQSLGQGPEFLIYFQGTGAADDSGLPNDRFFAVRPEGSVSTLKIQRTERGDSAVYLCASSLGRGGKNIQYFGAGTRLSVL.

This clone has a handful of counts. V usage is TRBV5-1 and J usage is TRBJ1-2; TRBD1 might be the D (5 bases). V was trimmed by 0 bases and J by 8 bases, leaving 11 bases between them. This CDR3 spans 13 amino acids. Germline-derived CDR1 and CDR2 are SGHRS and YFSETQ. CDR3 coding DNA: TGCGCCAGCAGCTTGGAAGGGGCGAGGGGCTACACCTTC. It encodes CASSLEGARGYTF. Full variable domain (outside the CDR3, taken from reference TRBV5-1 and TRBJ1-2): KAGVTQTPRYLIKTRGQQVTLSCSPISGHRSVSWYQQTPGQGLQFLFEYFSETQRNKGNFPGRFSGRQFSNSRSEMNVSTLELGDSALYLCASSLEGARGYTFGSGTRLTVV.

This clone was detected a few times. V usage is TRBV6-5 and J usage is TRBJ2-6; D unclear. Looked up from germline, CDR1 is MNHEY and CDR2 is SVGAGI. The CDR3 sequence is 15 residues long. Trimming removed 9 bases from V and 2 bases from J, with 14 bases in between. In DNA form, the CDR3 reads TGTGCCAGTACGAGGTCGGGTACTGGGGCCAACGTCCTGACTTTC. Protein: CASTRSGTGANVLTF.

This sequence joins TRBV13 and TRBJ1-2, with 10 positions matching TRBD1. CDR1 is PRHDT and CDR2 is FYEKMQ in the germline V gene (reference sequence). V lost 2 bases to trimming and J lost 3 bases; unmatched junction nucleotides: 6. The CDR3 totals 16 residues. The CDR3 here is CASSLWDRGRDYGYTF. CDR3 nucleotide sequence: TGTGCCAGCAGCTTATGGGACAGGGGTCGGGACTATGGCTACACCTTC.

The chain employs TRBV7-2 and TRBJ2-2, with 7 positions matching TRBD1. CDR3 length equals 15 residues. Germline V CDR1 and CDR2: SGHTA, FQGNSA. V was pared by 5 bases and J by 3 bases, with 6 bases of the junction left unmatched. The CDR3 bases are TGTGCCAGCAGCGCCTCGGGACAGTACACCGGGGAGCTGTTTTTT. Translating it yields CASSASGQYTGELFF.

The chain employs TRBV6-5 and TRBJ1-3; weak D call: TRBD1 (5 bases). This CDR3 contains 15 residues. V was shortened by 0 bases and J by 5 bases, with 11 bases between the two germline ends. The germline V gene encodes CDR1 MNHEY and CDR2 SVGAGI. CDR3 DNA sequence: TGTGCCAGCAGTTACTCCGGGGGAGTACGAAACACCATATATTTT. It encodes CASSYSGGVRNTIYF.